A single sample gave rise to the 19 T cell receptor beta chains below, sequenced in a study of type 1 regulatory T cells. A single record per CDR3 protein comes from TCRdb applying MiXCR to the reads. The table shows 20,000 or so distinct CDR3 sequences, with roughly 45% occurring only once. Antigens for these TCRs are unknown. Input material: cultured T cells, either the whole culture or a sorted T cell fraction (not recorded which). These receptors all come from a human donor in good health.

For this clonotype: A junction end diverges from the germline sequence, so it may reflect a read error. The chain has TRBV12-3 or TRBV12-4 and TRBJ2-5, with 7 bases lining up with TRBD1. This CDR3 is built from 11 residues. The CDR3 protein is CASSLMDRLDF. The CDR3 DNA sequence: TGTGCCAGCAGTTTAATGGACAGGCTAGACTTC.

This chain's CDR3 is CASSPRLAGDHNEQFF. The CDR3 DNA follows: TGTGCCAGCTCACCTAGACTAGCGGGGGATCACAATGAGCAGTTCTTC. This chain uses TRBV18 with TRBJ2-1, with TRBD2 identical over 12 bases. CDR3 length: 16 amino acids. Germline V gene sequence: CDR1 KGHSH, CDR2 LQKENI. Germline trimming cut 3 bases from V and 5 bases from J; bases unmatched to any gene: 5.

This clonotype has more than one count but fewer than ten. The chain carries TRBV21-1 and TRBJ2-2; the listed D gene, TRBD1, was not tested against the DNA. TRBV21-1 is listed as a pseudogene. CDR3 length equals 16 residues. This CDR3 reads CASSNRSREGTGELFF. The CDR3 region has the DNA TGTGCCAGCAGCAATCGTAGCAGGGAAGGCACCGGGGAGCTGTTTTTT.

Only a few counts were recorded for this clonotype. V gene TRBV11-2 combines with J gene TRBJ1-1; 8 positions match TRBD1. CDR3 length: 15 residues. Germline CDR1 SGHAT, CDR2 FQNNGV. J was trimmed by 0 bases and V by 4 bases; bases with no gene match: 4. Written as DNA, the CDR3 is TGTGCCAGCAGCTCTAGGACAGGGCTGAACACTGAAGCTTTCTTT. This encodes CASSSRTGLNTEAFF.

In its sample, this clonotype ranks as medium-sized. The V call is TRBV11-2, the J call TRBJ2-7, with D possibly called TRBD1 or TRBD2 (5 bases each). The CDR3 consists of 14 residues. CDR1 SGHAT and CDR2 FQNNGV come from the germline V gene. V lost 4 bases and J lost 6, with 16 bases in between. The CDR3 spells CASSSGRSSFEQYF. The CDR3 nucleotides read TGTGCCAGCAGCTCGGGACGATCCTCATTCGAGCAGTACTTC. Full variable domain (rest looked up from reference TRBV11-2 and TRBJ2-7): EAGVAQSPRYKIIEKRQSVAFWCNPISGHATLYWYQQILGQGPKLLIQFQNNGVVDDSQLPKDRFSAERLKGVDSTLKIQPAKLEDSAVYLCASSSGRSSFEQYFGPGTRLTVT.

This chain uses TRBV6-4 with TRBJ2-2; TRBD1 matches 8 bases. The CDR3 is 16 residues long. Trimming removed 5 bases from V and 4 bases from J; junction bases left unmatched: 9. Germline V gene data show CDR1 as MRHNA and CDR2 as SNTAGT. This chain's CDR3 is CASSSGTGVGTGELFF. In nucleotides, the CDR3 is TGTGCCAGCAGTTCAGGGACAGGCGTCGGCACCGGGGAGCTGTTTTTT.

Comments on this clonotype: A much more abundant neighbour one base away suggests this may be a read error. The CDR3 end shows no conserved phenylalanine or tryptophan, and so a read error is likely. V gene TRBV28 combines with J gene TRBJ2-7; D unclear. V lost 3 bases and J lost 3, with 3 bases in between. CDR3 length equals 11 residues. Germline V CDR1 and CDR2: MDHEN, SYDVKM. CDR3 sequence (DNA): TGTGCCAGCAGTTTCTTCTACGAGCAGTACTTA. Residues: CASSFFYEQYL.

This clonotype has more than one count but fewer than ten. The chain is built from TRBV27 and TRBJ2-7; D is perhaps TRBD1 or TRBD2 (5 bases each). The CDR3 has 11 residues. The V end lost 8 bases, the J end lost 12 bases, and 17 bases lay between the germline ends. Per the germline V gene, CDR1 is MNHEY and CDR2 is SMNVEV (reference sequence). The CDR3, as DNA: TGTGCCAGCGGACGGGATTGGGGGAGGTACTTC. It specifies CASGRDWGRYF.

The chain uses TRBV6-2 or TRBV6-3 and TRBJ1-5; unclear D gene. There are 13 residues in the CDR3. V shed 7 bases and J shed 7 bases, with 14 bases lying between them. In germline, CDR1 is MNHEY, CDR2 SVGEGT. The CDR3 loop is CASNDRLGQPQHF. For the CDR3, the DNA is TGTGCCAGCAATGATCGGTTAGGACAGCCCCAGCATTTT.

This rearrangement joins TRBV11-2 to TRBJ1-2; D gene uncertain. In germline, CDR1 is SGHAT, CDR2 FQNNGV. Trimming removed 1 base from V and 6 bases from J, with 9 bases in between. The CDR3 sequence is 13 residues long. CDR3 DNA sequence: TGTGCCAGCAGCTTAGTGAAACTGGATGGCTACACCTTC. Protein: CASSLVKLDGYTF.

This chain connects TRBV14 to TRBJ1-1; possibly TRBD1 for D (5 bases). Trimming left V 3 bases short and J 5 bases short, with 13 bases between. Germline CDR1 is SGHDN and CDR2 is FVKESK. The CDR3 spans 14 residues. The CDR3 loop is CASSQVVGVTEAFF. In DNA, the CDR3 is TGTGCCAGCAGCCAGGTCGTAGGGGTAACTGAAGCTTTCTTT.

This sequence joins TRBV12-3 or TRBV12-4 and TRBJ2-5; no definite D call. CDR3 length equals 14 residues. Trimming stripped 5 bases from V and 7 bases from J, with 17 bases between. The DNA for the CDR3 is TGTGCCAGCAGTCCCCCAGGAGTCCCGTGGACCCAGTACTTC. It translates to CASSPPGVPWTQYF.

The CDR3 sequence: CASRGTHPYEQYF. For the CDR3, the DNA is TGCGCCAGCAGAGGGACCCATCCCTACGAGCAGTACTTC. V and J are TRBV5-1 and TRBJ2-7, with D perhaps matching TRBD1 or TRBD2 (5 bases each). Germline assignment: CDR1 SGHRS and CDR2 YFSETQ. Trimming pared 5 bases from V and 2 bases from J, leaving 11 bases between. The CDR3 contains 13 residues.

V and J are TRBV12-3 or TRBV12-4 and TRBJ2-1, with D possibly being TRBD1 (5 bases). V lost 9 bases, J lost 8 bases, and 14 bases lay in between. This CDR3 is 12 amino acids long. The CDR3, as DNA: TGTGCCAGTTCCAGCCAGGGCTATGAGCAGTTCTTC. Residues: CASSSQGYEQFF.

The V gene is TRBV20-1, the J gene TRBJ2-2; D uncertain. Trimming stripped 1 base from V and 0 bases from J, with 12 bases between. The CDR3 has 16 amino acids. Germline-derived CDR1 and CDR2 are DFQATT and SNEGSKA (reference sequence). The CDR3 sequence is CSARVATFANTGELFF. The CDR3 region has the DNA TGCAGTGCTAGAGTGGCCACGTTCGCGAACACCGGGGAGCTGTTTTTT.

This clonotype has ten or more counts. The genes are TRBV7-2 and TRBJ2-2; 7 bases are shared with TRBD2. Per the germline V gene, CDR1 is SGHTA and CDR2 is FQGNSA. The CDR3 sequence is 14 residues long. Trimming took 6 bases from V and 10 from J; bases not matched to a gene: 11. The CDR3 loop reads CASRKAGTGSELFF. Written as DNA, the CDR3 is TGTGCCAGCAGGAAAGCGGGGACGGGATCGGAGCTGTTTTTT.

The J gene is TRBJ1-6, the V gene TRBV11-2, with 9 bases lining up with TRBD1. The CDR3 is 15 residues long. The ends lost 3 bases at V and 7 bases at J; junction bases unmatched: 4. Germline values: CDR1 SGHAT, CDR2 FQNNGV. DNA of the CDR3: TGTGCCAGCAGCTTGGACAGGGGTGGGAATTCACCCCTCCACTTT. Protein sequence: CASSLDRGGNSPLHF.

The rearrangement links TRBV5-1 to TRBJ2-4; D perhaps matches TRBD1 (6 bases). CDR3 size: 13 residues. Germline V lookup: CDR1 SGHRS, CDR2 YFSETQ. Deletions cut 1 base from V and 6 bases from J, with 8 bases between. The CDR3 DNA reads as TGCGCCAGCAGCTTGACAGGGCCAAACATTCAGTACTTC. This codes for CASSLTGPNIQYF.

This clonotype was seen many times. The rearrangement uses TRBV10-3 and TRBJ2-7, with 13 bases lining up with TRBD2. In germline, CDR1 is ENHRY, CDR2 SYGVKD. The V gene end was trimmed by 3 bases and the J gene end by 6 bases; junction bases not matched to a gene: 8. The CDR3 consists of 16 residues. The DNA for the CDR3 is TGTGCCATCAGTGAACGGACTAGCGGGGGCCACTCCGAGCAGTACTTC. Its translation is CAISERTSGGHSEQYF.